This T cell receptor beta chain emerged from a study of shared clonotypes between healthy human individuals (TCRdb year 2020). The study in broad terms: A few men and two women, aged 18 to 49 years, made up the cohort. For each donor, CD4 naive and CD4 memory were each run on three plates, CD8 naive on two plates, and CD8 memory on one plate. Blood TCR repertoires of about 5 healthy adults were deeply sequenced to estimate repertoire size and the extent of clonotype sharing between individuals. To increase sequencing depth and limit assay-specific biases, TCR repertoire library preparation and sequencing were carried out by different laboratories using diverse techniques. Per donor, leukapheresis produced somewhere between about 0.85 and 10 billion PBMCs. What the work shows at the level of the full study, not this receptor alone: Sharing across a few donors was observed for about 5% of naive CD4, less than 4% of naive CD8, over 2% of memory CD4, and roughly 0.4% of memory CD8 clonotypes. Compared with non-shared clonotypes, clonotypes shared by all four sorted-subset donors had higher generation probabilities. Pairwise subsampling led to the expectation that sequencing depth would affect the degree of clonotype sharing among donors. Estimated clonotype richness was generally larger for naive than for memory subsets. Rarefaction of sorted-subset datasets indicated incomplete sequencing despite the large sequencing depth. Because the study included a small number of donors, the genetic and exposure-history diversity represented was limited. Sampling was limited to blood, and TCR repertoires in tissue likely differ from TCR repertoires in blood.

The germline V gene sets CDR1 to ENHRY and CDR2 to SYGVKD. V lost 1 base and J lost 0 bases; the stretch between them is 11 bases long. The CDR3 spans 16 residues, from the cysteine through the phenylalanine. Only the CDR3 portion is preserved as DNA: 48 bases, with reading frame beginning at the first base. The donors were healthy, HIV-negative adults who had no recently reported acute infections or vaccinations. All donors were Caucasian adults living in Nashville, Tennessee, USA. CD8 memory samples combined magnetically selected CD45RO+ cells with CCR7-negative CD45RA+ effector memory (TemRA) cells. Blood was collected by leukapheresis, and PBMCs were isolated by Ficoll-Histopaque density gradient centrifugation and then cryopreserved in liquid nitrogen vapor phase. Analytical flow cytometry was used to check the purity and quantity of every magnetically sorted T cell population. From each sorted fraction, genomic DNA was isolated and quantified by UV absorbance on a Nanodrop 2000c.

Notes on this clone: Its antigen target is currently unknown. Per-base qualities were not stored, and no clone one base away is much larger.

Using the deep immunoSEQ assay, multiplex PCR amplified TCR CDR3 regions from genomic DNA. Genomic DNA extracted from each cell subset was distributed evenly over all wells of several immunoSEQ 96-well plates, and each plate served as one replicate. For sorted subsets, each replicate PCR was loaded with around 200 ng genomic DNA, equivalent to 30,000 or so T cell genomes. Purified libraries were quantified with a Qubit 3.0 fluorometer, sized on a Bioanalyzer 2100, and re-quantified with the KAPA Library Quantification kit. A separate single-read 150-cycle Illumina NextSeq 550 flow cell was used to sequence each immunoSEQ 96-well plate. For the original study's pipeline: The immunoSEQ output contained only junctional sequences without quality scores, so filtering could not match that applied to full-length reads. To assign V/J genes and CDR3, sequences were annotated using PyIR, a Python wrapper for IgBLAST v1.9, with IMGT germline references. Any read was removed if the V/J assignment was weak (E-value above 1e-6), the CDR3 was missing, or the read contained stop codons, out-of-frame junctions, or ambiguous translated residues. V3J clonotypes were defined as sequences sharing the same inferred V gene, J gene, and CDR3 amino acid sequence. To compute the percentage overlap between repertoires, the number of shared unique clonotypes was divided by the size of the smaller repertoire. Three approaches were used to assess repertoire richness: RTK rarefaction, the Chao1 estimator, and Recon v2.1 estimates of unobserved clonotypes. For all TCRbeta clonotypes obtained by the gDNA method from a few donors, generation probabilities were computed with OLGA. TCRdb retrieved this table from immuneACCESS and kept in-frame rearrangements only. Not all clones are present; in checked studies, unresolved V genes account for under half, and no reason is known for the remainder. V and J calls plus clone size are reproduced from that table; the DNA served to infer D and trimming. This sample lists about 120,000 clones; approximately 70% were detected once. Jointly, the top ten make up about 22% of the sample.

Input material: memory CD8+ T cells sorted from blood. The label giving this sample's cell subset or site can be read as: CD45RO+ cells pooled with CCR7-negative TemRA cells. The receptor's source is a woman younger than 45 in good health. The V gene is TRBV10-3 and the J gene is TRBJ2-3, with no D gene named confidently. The DNA sequence is TGTGCCATCAGTGAGTTTAAGGGAACTAGCACAGATACGCAGTATTTT. It specifies CAISEFKGTSTDTQYF.